This T cell receptor beta chain is drawn from a study of post-analysis software for immune sequencing data (dated by TCRdb to the mid-2010s). General notes on the study: Relapsing-remitting, secondary progressive and progressive-relapsing multiple sclerosis were recorded as disease courses, and subtype annotation was lacking for some patients. Patient repertoires were compared against 11 previously published healthy control repertoires from donors aged about 6 to 25 years. A subset of samples was prepared in parallel using single-end sample barcoding, then pooled and co-amplified after Illumina adapter ligation. Results the study describes overall, beyond this receptor: Strong co-clustering of samples prepared in the same batch was shown by direct clustering with F measure, prompting a batch-effect correction. Normalized Chao1 diversity was significantly lower in multiple sclerosis patients than controls, suggesting substantial peripheral T-cell clonal expansion. Significantly higher frequencies in patients than in controls were found for several TRBV segments, including TRBV5-6, TRBV5-1 and TRBV20-1. The control group was slightly older than the multiple sclerosis patient group.

The receptor library was made with PCR. Sequencing used an Illumina HiSeq 2500. Unique molecular identifiers were incorporated into TCR beta cDNA libraries to reduce PCR and sequencing biases. Every 1 to 10 million input T cells yielded roughly 500,000 cDNA molecules, meaning each molecule approximated one T cell. The patient libraries were prepared and sequenced using the same protocol as the earlier healthy control dataset. Samples belonging to the same batch were prepared together, multiplexed and sequenced on a shared HiSeq lane. In the source study's methods: Raw barcoded reads were processed with MIGEC, discarding single-read molecular identifier groups before consensus assembly and CDR3 extraction. Clonotype tables were post-analysed with VDJtools, and diversity was normalized by down-sampling all datasets to the smallest sample size. Repertoire overlap clustering matched CDR3 amino acid but not nucleotide sequences to correct batch-related cross-sample contamination. The public reads were run again by TCRdb, first through fastp at Q25 and then through MiXCR, and only productive beta chains were kept. Each entry is one CDR3 protein sequence, shown with its most common DNA and genes. The V and J calls follow TCRdb's processing rather than the paper's. The sample data list roughly 700,000 distinct CDR3 sequences, and roughly 27% of these were observed just once. The ten largest clones capture around 0.6% of the sample.

The germline V gene supplies CDR1 SGHRS and CDR2 YFSETQ. The CDR3 runs 16 residues from the cysteine to the phenylalanine. CDR3 DNA only is kept here, 48 bases in frame from base 1. V drops 3 bases and J drops 0 bases, leaving 15 bases in between. TCR beta repertoires were profiled from peripheral blood of some 13 young patients with multiple sclerosis to demonstrate the VDJtools post-analysis software. The multiple sclerosis patients were children and adolescents between about 6 and 15 years of age. This clonotype was counted only a few times. Its antigen has not been determined. Base qualities are not provided; no much larger clone lies one nucleotide away.

This TCR came from a girl aged 10 to 17 with multiple sclerosis. The source material was blood. This chain joins TRBV5-1 to TRBJ1-2; TRBD1 is possibly the D segment (6 matching bases). The CDR3 here reads CASSSNTGTTNYGYTF. The DNA reads TGCGCCAGCAGCTCCAACACAGGGACAACTAACTATGGCTACACCTTC. This CDR3, with the reference TRBV5-1 and TRBJ1-2 proteins standing in past its ends, gives the full variable domain KAGVTQTPRYLIKTRGQQVTLSCSPISGHRSVSWYQQTPGQGLQFLFEYFSETQRNKGNFPGRFSGRQFSNSRSEMNVSTLELGDSALYLCASSSNTGTTNYGYTFGSGTRLTVV.